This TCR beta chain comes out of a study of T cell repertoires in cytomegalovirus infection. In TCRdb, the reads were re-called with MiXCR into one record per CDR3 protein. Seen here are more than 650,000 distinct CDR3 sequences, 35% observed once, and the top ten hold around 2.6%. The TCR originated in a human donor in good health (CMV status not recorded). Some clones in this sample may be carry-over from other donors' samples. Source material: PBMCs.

CDR3 sequence: CASSQQGQGEGYTF. The CDR3 DNA reads TGCGCCAGCAGCCAACAGGGACAGGGGGAAGGCTACACCTTC. V and J are TRBV4-1 and TRBJ1-2; the match to TRBD1 covers 11 bases. There are 14 residues in the CDR3. Germline V CDR1 and CDR2: MGHRA, YSYEKL. V gave up 2 bases and J gave up 8 bases; unmatched junction bases: 4.